The clone carrying this T cell receptor (beta chain) has at least ten counts. Trimming removed 5 bases at V and 0 bases at J, with 11 bases between. Germline assignment: CDR1 SGHTA and CDR2 FQGNSA. This CDR3 contains 15 residues. These data come from a study of T-cell reconstitution after alpha-beta-depleted transplantation in children. Unique molecular identifiers were built into the TCRbeta library. TCRdb used MiXCR to reprocess the PCR reads, holding one entry per CDR3 protein. The repertoire includes about 90,000 distinct CDR3 sequences, roughly 8% of them detected once, and over 6% sits in the top ten.

The chain links TRBV7-2 to TRBJ2-1, with a tentative D call TRBD2 (5 bases). This receptor was identified in a human donor who donated a stem cell graft to a child with congenital amegakaryocytic thrombocytopenia. Sequenced material: PBMCs from the stem cell graft donor, taken from the stem cell graft. CDR3 sequence reads: CASSQDWSSYNEQFF. CDR3 DNA sequence: TGTGCCAGCAGCCAGGACTGGAGCTCCTACAATGAGCAGTTCTTC.